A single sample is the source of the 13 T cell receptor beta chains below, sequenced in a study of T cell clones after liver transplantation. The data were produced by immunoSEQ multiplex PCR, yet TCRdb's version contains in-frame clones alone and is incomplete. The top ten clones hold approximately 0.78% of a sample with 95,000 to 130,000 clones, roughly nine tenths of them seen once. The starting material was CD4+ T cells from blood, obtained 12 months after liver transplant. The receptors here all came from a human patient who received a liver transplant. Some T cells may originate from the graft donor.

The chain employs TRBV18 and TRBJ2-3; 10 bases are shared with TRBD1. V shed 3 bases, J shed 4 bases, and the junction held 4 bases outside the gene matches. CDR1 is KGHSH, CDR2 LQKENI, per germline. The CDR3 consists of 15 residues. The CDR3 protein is CASSPGQGIADTQYF. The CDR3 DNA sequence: TGTGCCAGCTCACCGGGACAGGGGATAGCAGATACGCAGTATTTT.

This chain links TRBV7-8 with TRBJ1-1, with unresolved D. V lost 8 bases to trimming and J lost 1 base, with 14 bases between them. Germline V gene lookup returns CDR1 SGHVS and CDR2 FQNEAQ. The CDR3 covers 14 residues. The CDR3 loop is CASSIGQANTEAFF. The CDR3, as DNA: TGTGCCAGCTCAATAGGGCAGGCGAACACTGAAGCTTTCTTT.

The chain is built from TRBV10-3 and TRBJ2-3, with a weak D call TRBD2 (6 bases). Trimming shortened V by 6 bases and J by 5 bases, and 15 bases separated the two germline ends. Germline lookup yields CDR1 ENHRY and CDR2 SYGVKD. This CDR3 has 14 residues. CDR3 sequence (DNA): TGTGCCATCAGGAGACGGGAGAAGGAAGATACGCAGTATTTT. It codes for CAIRRREKEDTQYF.

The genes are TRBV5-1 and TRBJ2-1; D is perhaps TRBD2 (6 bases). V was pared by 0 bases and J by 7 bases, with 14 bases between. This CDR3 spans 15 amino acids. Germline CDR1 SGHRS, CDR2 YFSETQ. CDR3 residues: CASSLVPGAENEQFF. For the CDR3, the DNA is TGCGCCAGCAGCTTGGTCCCGGGAGCGGAAAATGAGCAGTTCTTC.

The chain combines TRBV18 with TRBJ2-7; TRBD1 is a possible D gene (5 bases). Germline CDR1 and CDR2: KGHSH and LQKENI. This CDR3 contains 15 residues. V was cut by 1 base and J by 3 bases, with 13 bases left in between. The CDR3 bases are TGTGCCAGCTCACCACGACAGACCGCTCTCTACGAGCAGTACTTC. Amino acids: CASSPRQTALYEQYF.

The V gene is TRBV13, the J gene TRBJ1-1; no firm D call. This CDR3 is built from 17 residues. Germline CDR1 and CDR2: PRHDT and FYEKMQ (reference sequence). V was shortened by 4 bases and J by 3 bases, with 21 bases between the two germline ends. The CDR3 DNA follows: TGTGCCAGCAGCTCCAAACGGATCGGGTGGAGGGACACTGAAGCTTTCTTT. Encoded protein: CASSSKRIGWRDTEAFF.

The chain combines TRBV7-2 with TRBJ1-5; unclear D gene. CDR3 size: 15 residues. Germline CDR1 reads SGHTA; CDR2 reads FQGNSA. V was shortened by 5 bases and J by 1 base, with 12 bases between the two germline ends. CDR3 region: CASSPGLLSNQPQHF. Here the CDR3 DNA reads TGTGCCAGCAGCCCCGGCCTGCTCAGCAATCAGCCCCAGCATTTT.

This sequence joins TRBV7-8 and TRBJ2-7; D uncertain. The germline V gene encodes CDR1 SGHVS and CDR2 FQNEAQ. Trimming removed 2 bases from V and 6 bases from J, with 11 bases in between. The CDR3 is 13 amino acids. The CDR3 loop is CASSLTNSPEQYF. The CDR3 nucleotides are TGTGCCAGCAGCTTAACTAACAGCCCCGAGCAGTACTTC.

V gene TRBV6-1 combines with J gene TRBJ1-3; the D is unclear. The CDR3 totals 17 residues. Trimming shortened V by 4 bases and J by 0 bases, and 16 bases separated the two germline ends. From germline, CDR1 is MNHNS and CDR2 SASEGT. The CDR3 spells CASSALGGRTSGNTIYF. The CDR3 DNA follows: TGTGCCAGCAGTGCCCTGGGTGGCCGGACCTCTGGAAACACCATATATTTT.

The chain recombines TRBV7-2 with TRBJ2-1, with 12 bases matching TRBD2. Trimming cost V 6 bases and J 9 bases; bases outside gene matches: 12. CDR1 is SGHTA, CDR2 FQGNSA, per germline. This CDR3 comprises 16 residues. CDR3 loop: CASRPRASGREGEQFF. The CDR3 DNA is TGTGCCAGCAGACCCCGGGCTAGCGGGAGGGAAGGTGAGCAGTTCTTC.

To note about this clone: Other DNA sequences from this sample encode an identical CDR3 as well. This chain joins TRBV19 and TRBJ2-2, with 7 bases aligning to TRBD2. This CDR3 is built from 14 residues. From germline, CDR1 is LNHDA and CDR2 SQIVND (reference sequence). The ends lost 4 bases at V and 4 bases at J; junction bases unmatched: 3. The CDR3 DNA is TGTGCCAGTAGTAGCGGGAGTAGCACCGGGGAGCTGTTTTTT. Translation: CASSSGSSTGELFF.

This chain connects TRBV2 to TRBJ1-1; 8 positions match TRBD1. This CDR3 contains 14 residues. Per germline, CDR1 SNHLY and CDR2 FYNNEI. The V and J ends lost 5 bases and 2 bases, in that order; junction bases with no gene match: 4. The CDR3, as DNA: TGTGCCAGCAGTTTACAGGGGGTTAACACTGAAGCTTTCTTT. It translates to CASSLQGVNTEAFF.

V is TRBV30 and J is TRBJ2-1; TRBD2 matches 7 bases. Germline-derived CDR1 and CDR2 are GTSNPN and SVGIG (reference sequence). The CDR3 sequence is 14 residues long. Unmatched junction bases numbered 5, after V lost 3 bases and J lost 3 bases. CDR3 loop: CAWRGLAVYNEQFF. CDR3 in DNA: TGTGCCTGGAGGGGTCTAGCGGTCTACAATGAGCAGTTCTTC.